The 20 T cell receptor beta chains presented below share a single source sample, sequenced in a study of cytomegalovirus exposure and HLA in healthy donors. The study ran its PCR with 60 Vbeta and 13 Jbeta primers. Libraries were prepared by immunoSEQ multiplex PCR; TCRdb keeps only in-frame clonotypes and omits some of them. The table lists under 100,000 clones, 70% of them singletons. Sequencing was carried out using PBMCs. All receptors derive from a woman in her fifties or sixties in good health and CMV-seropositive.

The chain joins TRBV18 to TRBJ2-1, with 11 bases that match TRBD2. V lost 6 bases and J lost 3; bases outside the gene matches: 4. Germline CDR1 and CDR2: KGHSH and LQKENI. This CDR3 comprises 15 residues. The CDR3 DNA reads TGTGCCAGCTCTGGGGGACTAGCGGACTACAATGAGCAGTTCTTC. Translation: CASSGGLADYNEQFF.

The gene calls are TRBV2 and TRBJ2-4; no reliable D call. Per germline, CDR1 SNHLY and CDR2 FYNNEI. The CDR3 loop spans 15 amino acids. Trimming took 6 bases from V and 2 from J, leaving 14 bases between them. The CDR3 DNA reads TGTGCCAGCAGCGTAGAAGTAGCCCCCAAAAACATTCAGTACTTC. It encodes CASSVEVAPKNIQYF.

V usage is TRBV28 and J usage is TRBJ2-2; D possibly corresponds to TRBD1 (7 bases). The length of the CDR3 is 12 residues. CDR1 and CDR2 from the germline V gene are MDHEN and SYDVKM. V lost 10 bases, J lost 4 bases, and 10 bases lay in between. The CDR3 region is CAMQGGTGELFF. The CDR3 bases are TGTGCCATGCAGGGGGGCACCGGGGAGCTGTTTTTT.

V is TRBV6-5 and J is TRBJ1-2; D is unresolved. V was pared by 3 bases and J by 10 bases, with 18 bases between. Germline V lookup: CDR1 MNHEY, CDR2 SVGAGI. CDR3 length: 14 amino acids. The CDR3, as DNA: TGTGCCAGCAGTTATAGCCTCCTAGGACTGTCCTACACCTTC. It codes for CASSYSLLGLSYTF.

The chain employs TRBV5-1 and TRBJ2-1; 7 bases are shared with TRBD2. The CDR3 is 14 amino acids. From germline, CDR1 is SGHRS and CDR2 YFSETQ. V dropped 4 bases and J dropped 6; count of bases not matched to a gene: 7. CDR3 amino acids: CASSQSGIGNEQFF. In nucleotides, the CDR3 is TGCGCCAGCAGCCAAAGCGGGATTGGCAATGAGCAGTTCTTC.

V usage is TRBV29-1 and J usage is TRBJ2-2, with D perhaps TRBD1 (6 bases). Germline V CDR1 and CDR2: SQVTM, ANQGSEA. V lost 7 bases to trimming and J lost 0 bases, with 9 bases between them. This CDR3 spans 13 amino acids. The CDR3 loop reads CSGQDANTGELFF. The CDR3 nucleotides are TGCAGCGGACAGGACGCGAACACCGGGGAGCTGTTTTTT.

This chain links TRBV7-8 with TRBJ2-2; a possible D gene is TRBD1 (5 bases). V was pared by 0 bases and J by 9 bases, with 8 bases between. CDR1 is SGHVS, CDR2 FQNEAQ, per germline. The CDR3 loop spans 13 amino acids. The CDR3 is CASSLAGVRELFF. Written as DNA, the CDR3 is TGTGCCAGCAGCTTAGCAGGGGTCCGGGAGCTGTTTTTT.

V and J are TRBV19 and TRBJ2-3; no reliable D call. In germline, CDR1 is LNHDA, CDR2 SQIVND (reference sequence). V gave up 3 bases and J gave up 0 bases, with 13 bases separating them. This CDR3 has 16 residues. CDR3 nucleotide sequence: TGTGCCAGTAGTATCCGTATAGCACTCAGCACAGATACGCAGTATTTT. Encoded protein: CASSIRIALSTDTQYF.

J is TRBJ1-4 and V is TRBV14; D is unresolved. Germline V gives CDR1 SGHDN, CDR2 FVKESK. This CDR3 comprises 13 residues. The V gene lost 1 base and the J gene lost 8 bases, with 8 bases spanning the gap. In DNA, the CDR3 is TGTGCCAGCAGCCAAGCCTCCGGGGAAAAACTGTTTTTT. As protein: CASSQASGEKLFF.

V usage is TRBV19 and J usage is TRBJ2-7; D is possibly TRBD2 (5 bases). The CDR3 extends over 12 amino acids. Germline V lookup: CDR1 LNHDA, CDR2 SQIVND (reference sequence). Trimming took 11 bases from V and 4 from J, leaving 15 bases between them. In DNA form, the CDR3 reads TGTGCCGGACTTCCTTGGGTTTACGAGCAGTACTTC. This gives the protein CAGLPWVYEQYF.

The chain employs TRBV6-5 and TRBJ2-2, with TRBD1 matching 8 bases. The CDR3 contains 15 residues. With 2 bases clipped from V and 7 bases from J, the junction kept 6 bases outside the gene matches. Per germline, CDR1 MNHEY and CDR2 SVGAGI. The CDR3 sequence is CASSYATGAVGELFF. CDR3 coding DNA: TGTGCCAGCAGTTACGCGACAGGGGCGGTCGGGGAGCTGTTTTTT.

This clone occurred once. The CDR3 spells CASSVAPGGLSGANVLTF. CDR3 DNA: TGTGCCAGCAGCGTAGCGCCAGGGGGCTTGTCTGGGGCCAACGTCCTGACTTTC. The chain combines TRBV9 with TRBJ2-6, with TRBD1 identical over 8 bases. This CDR3 has 18 residues. Germline values: CDR1 SGDLS, CDR2 YYNGEE. Unmatched junction bases numbered 6, after V lost 0 bases and J lost 1 base.

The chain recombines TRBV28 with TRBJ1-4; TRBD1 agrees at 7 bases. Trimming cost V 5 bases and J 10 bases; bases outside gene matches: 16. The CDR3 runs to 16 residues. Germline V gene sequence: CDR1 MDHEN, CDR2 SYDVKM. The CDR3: CASSASRQGKVAKLFF. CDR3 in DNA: TGTGCCAGCAGTGCCTCGCGACAGGGAAAGGTGGCAAAACTGTTTTTT.

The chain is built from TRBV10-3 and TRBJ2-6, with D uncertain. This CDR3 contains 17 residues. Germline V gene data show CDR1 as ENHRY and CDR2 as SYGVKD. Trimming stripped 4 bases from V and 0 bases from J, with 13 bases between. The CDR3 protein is CAISALNEVSGANVLTF. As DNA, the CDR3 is TGTGCCATCAGTGCCTTGAACGAGGTCTCTGGGGCCAACGTCCTGACTTTC.

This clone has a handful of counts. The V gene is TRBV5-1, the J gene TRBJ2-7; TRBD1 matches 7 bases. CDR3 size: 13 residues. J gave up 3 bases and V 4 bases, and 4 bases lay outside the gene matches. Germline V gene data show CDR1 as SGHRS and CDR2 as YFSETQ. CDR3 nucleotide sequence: TGCGCCAGCAGCATAGACAGGGTCTACGAGCAGTACTTC. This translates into CASSIDRVYEQYF.

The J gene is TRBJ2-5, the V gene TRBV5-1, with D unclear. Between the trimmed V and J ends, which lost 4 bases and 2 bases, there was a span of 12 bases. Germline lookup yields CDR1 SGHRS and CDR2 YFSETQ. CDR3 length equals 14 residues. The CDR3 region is CASSGFDWQETQYF. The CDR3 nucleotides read TGCGCCAGCAGCGGCTTCGACTGGCAAGAGACCCAGTACTTC.

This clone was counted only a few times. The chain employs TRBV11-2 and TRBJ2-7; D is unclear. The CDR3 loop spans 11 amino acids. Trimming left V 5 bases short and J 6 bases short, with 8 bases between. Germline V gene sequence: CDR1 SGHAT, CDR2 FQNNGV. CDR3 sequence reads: CASSPIIEQYF. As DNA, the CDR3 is TGTGCCAGCAGCCCCATCATCGAGCAGTACTTC.

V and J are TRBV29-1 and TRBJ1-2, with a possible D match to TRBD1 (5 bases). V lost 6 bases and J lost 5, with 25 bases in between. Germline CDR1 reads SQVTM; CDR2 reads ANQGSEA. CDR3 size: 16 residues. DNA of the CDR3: TGCAGCGTCGATTTGGAGGGGCGCCGGAGATCATATGGCTACACCTTC. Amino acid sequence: CSVDLEGRRRSYGYTF.

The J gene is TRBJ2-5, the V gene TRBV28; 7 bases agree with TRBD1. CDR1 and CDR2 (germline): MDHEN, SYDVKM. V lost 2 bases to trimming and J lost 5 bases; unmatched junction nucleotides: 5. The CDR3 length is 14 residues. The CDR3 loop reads CASSLETGWETQYF. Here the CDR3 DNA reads TGTGCCAGCAGTTTAGAGACAGGGTGGGAGACCCAGTACTTC.

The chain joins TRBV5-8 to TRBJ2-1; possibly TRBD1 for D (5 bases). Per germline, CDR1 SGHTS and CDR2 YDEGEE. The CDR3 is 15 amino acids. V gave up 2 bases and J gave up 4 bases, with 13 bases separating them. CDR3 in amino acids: CASSFTQVKYNEQFF. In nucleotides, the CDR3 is TGTGCCAGCAGCTTTACACAGGTTAAGTACAATGAGCAGTTCTTC.